The rows below give T cell receptor beta chains drawn from one sample of a study of identical twins. TCRdb re-analysed the 5' RACE reads in MiXCR, keeping a single row per CDR3 protein. The table records roughly 700,000 distinct CDR3 sequences, approximately 9% of them present only once. These data were also filed under a second study, of yellow fever vaccine responses in identical twins.

Material for sequencing was PBMCs. These receptors were collected from a woman aged 18-30 years in good health. CDR3s include the opening cysteine and the closing phenylalanine or tryptophan. The order of the fields is D gene, clone size, V gene, J gene, CDR3 protein, CDR3 DNA. The D gene is left open where the match is weak. A clone size is listed for some rows: how often the clone was seen (once, few, many), or a class if it is expanded.

>TRBD1|.|TRBV5-1|TRBJ1-4
CASSMDRGRGAEKLFF
TGCGCCAGCAGCATGGACAGGGGGCGCGGCGCTGAAAAACTGTTTTTT
>.|.|TRBV6-1|TRBJ1-5
CASSDYNSYNQPQHF
TGTGCCAGCAGTGATTACAACAGCTACAATCAGCCCCAGCATTTT
>TRBD1|few|TRBV4-3|TRBJ1-1
CASSQVGGQSRPEAFF
TGCGCCAGCAGCCAAGTGGGGGGACAGTCTCGCCCTGAAGCTTTCTTT
>TRBD2|few|TRBV25-1|TRBJ2-1
CASKPGLAGEQFF
TGTGCCAGCAAGCCGGGACTAGCGGGAGAGCAGTTCTTC
>TRBD1|.|TRBV20-1|TRBJ2-5
CSAREYRDRDQETQYF
TGCAGTGCTAGAGAATATCGGGACAGGGACCAAGAGACCCAGTACTTC
>TRBD2|few|TRBV20-1|TRBJ2-5
CSARATPGGSLRETQYF
TGCAGTGCTAGAGCTACCCCGGGAGGATCCCTCCGGGAGACCCAGTACTTC
>TRBD1|.|TRBV7-9|TRBJ1-1
CASSAQQGMNTEAFF
TGTGCCAGCAGCGCCCAACAGGGGATGAACACTGAAGCTTTCTTT
>TRBD2|.|TRBV27|TRBJ2-3
CASSIGLAGSTDTQYF
TGTGCCAGCAGTATCGGTCTAGCGGGGAGCACAGATACGCAGTATTTT
>TRBD2|.|TRBV5-1|TRBJ2-1
CASGGLARNNEQFF
TGCGCCAGCGGCGGACTAGCGAGAAACAATGAGCAGTTCTTC
>.|many|TRBV21-1|TRBJ2-7
CASSKFIWRQGVCEQYF
TGTGCCAGCAGCAAATTTATTTGGCGGCAGGGGGTTTGCGAGCAGTACTTC
>.|few|TRBV27|TRBJ2-2
CASRRKGDPNTGELFF
TGTGCCAGCAGGCGTAAGGGGGATCCGAACACCGGGGAGCTGTTTTTT
>TRBD2|few|TRBV4-2|TRBJ2-7
CASSQEAGGLANYEQYF
TGTGCCAGCAGCCAAGAGGCGGGCGGACTAGCGAATTACGAGCAGTACTTC
>TRBD1|many|TRBV29-1|TRBJ2-7
CSVQLPTGRYEQYF
TGCAGCGTACAACTACCGACAGGGCGGTACGAGCAGTACTTC
>.|few|TRBV11-2|TRBJ2-7
CASSLTGQAISYEQYF
TGTGCCAGCAGCTTAACGGGGCAGGCAATCTCCTACGAGCAGTACTTC
>TRBD1|few|TRBV27|TRBJ2-4
CASSHPPGQGFNIQYF
TGTGCCAGCAGCCACCCCCCGGGACAGGGATTTAACATTCAGTACTTC
>TRBD2|once|TRBV7-2|TRBJ2-3
CASSLATSGRGSTDTQYF
TGTGCCAGCAGCTTGGCGACCTCTGGGCGGGGGAGCACAGATACGCAGTATTTT
>TRBD1|.|TRBV6-2/TRBV6-3|TRBJ2-2
CASSLFPGTGALQGAGELFF
TGTGCCAGCAGCCTTTTCCCCGGGACAGGAGCTCTCCAGGGGGCCGGGGAGCTGTTTTTT
>TRBD1|.|TRBV29-1|TRBJ2-7
CSVEDRGRSYEQYF
TGCAGCGTTGAAGACAGGGGGCGATCCTACGAGCAGTACTTC
>.|.|TRBV19|TRBJ2-7
CASSIRDGLYEQYF
TGTGCCAGTAGTATCCGGGACGGCCTGTACGAGCAGTACTTC
>.|.|TRBV27|TRBJ2-1
CASTATPTGKLYNEQFF
TGTGCCAGCACCGCTACCCCCACAGGGAAACTCTACAATGAGCAGTTCTTC
>TRBD1|many|TRBV7-2|TRBJ2-7
CASSFLDRDVQEQYF
TGTGCCAGCAGCTTCCTGGACAGGGATGTTCAGGAGCAGTACTTC
>TRBD1|many|TRBV27|TRBJ2-1
CASSFSTGQGYNEQFF
TGTGCCAGCAGTTTCTCCACGGGACAGGGTTACAATGAGCAGTTCTTC
>TRBD2|.|TRBV7-6|TRBJ2-7
CASSLVLAGTYEQYF
TGTGCCAGCAGCTTAGTACTAGCGGGAACCTACGAGCAGTACTTC
>TRBD2|few|TRBV19|TRBJ2-1
CAASSIYPGLAGVGEQFF
TGTGCCGCCAGTAGTATATACCCCGGACTAGCGGGAGTCGGTGAGCAGTTCTTC
>TRBD2|many|TRBV5-4|TRBJ2-5
CASSSGLDQETQYF
TGTGCCAGCAGCTCCGGACTAGACCAAGAGACCCAGTACTTC
>TRBD2|few|TRBV4-3|TRBJ2-1
CASSQATGTSGRARYNEQFF
TGCGCCAGCAGCCAAGCAACCGGGACTAGCGGGAGGGCGCGTTACAATGAGCAGTTCTTC
>.|many|TRBV29-1|TRBJ2-3
CSVDGAVGAHTDTQYF
TGCAGCGTAGACGGGGCAGTCGGGGCCCACACAGATACGCAGTATTTT
>.|.|TRBV7-3|TRBJ1-1
CASSLSPNGHTEAFF
TGTGCCAGCAGCTTAAGTCCTAACGGGCACACTGAAGCTTTCTTT
>.|few|TRBV15|TRBJ2-2
CATGKGSPNTGELFF
TGTGCCACCGGGAAGGGTTCACCGAACACCGGGGAGCTGTTTTTT
>.|.|TRBV15|TRBJ2-1
CATSREVGRTYNEQFF
TGTGCCACCAGCAGAGAAGTTGGGCGGACATACAATGAGCAGTTCTTC
>.|many|TRBV12-3/TRBV12-4|TRBJ2-3
CASSSSSRGSDTQYF
TGTGCCAGCAGTTCCTCCAGTAGGGGATCAGATACGCAGTATTTT
>.|few|TRBV6-6|TRBJ2-7
CASRGGLVAEQYF
TGTGCCAGTAGAGGAGGGCTAGTAGCCGAGCAGTACTTC
>TRBD2|many|TRBV7-9|TRBJ2-1
CASIDRTSGAIYNEQFF
TGTGCCAGCATCGATAGGACTAGCGGGGCTATATACAATGAGCAGTTCTTC
>TRBD2|few|TRBV14|TRBJ2-1
CASSQVEREYNEQFF
TGTGCCAGCAGCCAAGTGGAGCGGGAGTACAATGAGCAGTTCTTC
>.|few|TRBV4-2|TRBJ2-3
CASRGGTTTDTQYF
TGTGCCAGCAGAGGCGGGACGACCACAGATACGCAGTATTTT
>.|few|TRBV6-4|TRBJ2-7
CASGRGRFADPYEQYF
TGTGCCAGCGGAAGGGGTCGATTTGCGGACCCCTACGAGCAGTACTTC
>.|.|TRBV6-1|TRBJ1-3
CASCLNWGSRSSGNTIYF
TGTGCCAGCTGTCTAAATTGGGGTTCGCGGAGCTCTGGAAACACCATATATTTT
>TRBD2|.|TRBV20-1|TRBJ2-7
CSARVTSALGEQYF
TGCAGTGCTAGAGTTACTAGCGCCTTAGGCGAGCAGTACTTC
>.|many|TRBV6-5|TRBJ2-1
CASSYGNEQFF
TGTGCCAGCAGTTACGGCAATGAGCAGTTCTTC
>TRBD2|few|TRBV20-1|TRBJ2-1
CSGLAGGNYNEQFF
TGCAGTGGACTAGCGGGGGGGAACTACAATGAGCAGTTCTTC
>.|.|TRBV4-2|TRBJ1-4
CASSPPDSSLHEKLFF
TGTGCCAGCAGCCCACCAGACTCCTCCCTGCATGAAAAACTGTTTTTT
>.|.|TRBV5-1|TRBJ2-2
CASSRLGPDTAGGELFF
TGCGCCAGCAGTCGGCTAGGGCCCGATACAGCTGGCGGGGAGCTGTTTTTT
>.|few|TRBV6-1|TRBJ1-6
CASSDRGIGSPLHF
TGTGCCAGCAGTGATCGAGGGATTGGTTCACCCCTCCACTTT
>.|.|TRBV6-5|TRBJ2-5
CASSSSDRTKETQYF
TGTGCCAGCAGTTCGTCCGACAGGACCAAAGAGACCCAGTACTTC
>TRBD1|many|TRBV7-9|TRBJ2-3
CASSTPGTGEWTDTQYF
TGTGCCAGCAGCACACCCGGGACAGGGGAATGGACAGATACGCAGTATTTT
>TRBD2|many|TRBV7-2|TRBJ2-7
CASSLAGLAGTYEQYF
TGTGCCAGCAGCTTAGCGGGTCTAGCGGGGACCTACGAGCAGTACTTC
>.|many|TRBV12-3/TRBV12-4|TRBJ2-1
CASSFRDTSSYNEQFF
TGTGCCAGCAGCTTCCGGGACACCAGCTCCTACAATGAGCAGTTCTTC
>.|many|TRBV7-9|TRBJ2-1
CASSPVDGTYNEQFF
TGTGCCAGCAGCCCAGTGGACGGTACCTACAATGAGCAGTTCTTC
>TRBD1|.|TRBV19|TRBJ1-5
CASSINRGGQPQHF
TGTGCCAGTAGTATTAACAGGGGCGGACAGCCCCAGCATTTT
>.|.|TRBV4-1|TRBJ2-3
CASSQARTWGSDTQYF
TGCGCCAGCAGCCAAGCGAGGACATGGGGGTCAGATACGCAGTATTTT
>TRBD1|many|TRBV24-1|TRBJ2-5
CATSGTGPQETQYF
TGTGCCACCAGTGGGACAGGACCCCAAGAGACCCAGTACTTC
>TRBD1|.|TRBV6-1|TRBJ1-3
CASSVVDRGSGNTIYF
TGTGCCAGCAGTGTGGTGGACAGGGGAAGTGGAAACACCATATATTTT
>TRBD1|.|TRBV7-2|TRBJ2-1
CASSHSGTAYEQFF
TGTGCCAGCAGCCACTCCGGGACAGCGTATGAGCAGTTCTTC
>.|few|TRBV28|TRBJ2-7
CASSQTDRIAYEQYF
TGTGCCAGCAGTCAAACCGACAGGATCGCCTACGAGCAGTACTTC
>.|few|TRBV5-5|TRBJ2-3
CASKDTFTDTQYF
TGTGCCAGCAAGGACACTTTCACAGATACGCAGTATTTT
>TRBD1|few|TRBV18|TRBJ2-1
CASSPEGQGIASEQFF
TGTGCCAGCTCACCAGAGGGACAGGGGATTGCAAGTGAGCAGTTCTTC
>.|.|TRBV6-5|TRBJ2-7
CASSQDGMEQYF
TGTGCCAGCAGTCAGGACGGGATGGAGCAGTACTTC
>.|many|TRBV7-9|TRBJ2-3
CASSPLLGGTMYTQYF
TGTGCCAGCAGCCCCCTCTTAGGTGGGACAATGTATACGCAGTATTTT
>.|.|TRBV20-1|TRBJ2-5
CSADDRQETQYF
TGCAGTGCTGATGACCGCCAAGAGACCCAGTACTTC